Listed here is a single TCR beta chain. As yet, its antigen is unknown. Primers included in the PCR were 60 Vbeta and 13 Jbeta primers. Clones were sequenced by immunoSEQ multiplex PCR, and TCRdb holds only the in-frame ones, with some missing. The sample lists about 200,000 clones; around four fifths were seen once. The sample comes from a study of cytomegalovirus exposure and HLA in healthy donors. Findings of the study overall: Upon later analysis, TCR association rates were observed to vary by HLA locus, being highest for DRB1 and lowest for HLA-C.

The CDR3 consists of 15 residues. Germline V gives CDR1 SGHRS, CDR2 YFSETQ. The V and J ends lost 0 bases and 1 base respectively, with 10 bases between them. The sequence derives from a man aged 35 to 55 in good health and CMV-seropositive. The chain links TRBV5-1 to TRBJ1-1; perhaps TRBD1 as D (5 bases). Sequencing used PBMCs. CDR3 sequence (DNA): TGCGCCAGCAGCTTGGTCCAGGGAGGGAACACTGAAGCTTTCTTT. Encoded protein: CASSLVQGGNTEAFF.